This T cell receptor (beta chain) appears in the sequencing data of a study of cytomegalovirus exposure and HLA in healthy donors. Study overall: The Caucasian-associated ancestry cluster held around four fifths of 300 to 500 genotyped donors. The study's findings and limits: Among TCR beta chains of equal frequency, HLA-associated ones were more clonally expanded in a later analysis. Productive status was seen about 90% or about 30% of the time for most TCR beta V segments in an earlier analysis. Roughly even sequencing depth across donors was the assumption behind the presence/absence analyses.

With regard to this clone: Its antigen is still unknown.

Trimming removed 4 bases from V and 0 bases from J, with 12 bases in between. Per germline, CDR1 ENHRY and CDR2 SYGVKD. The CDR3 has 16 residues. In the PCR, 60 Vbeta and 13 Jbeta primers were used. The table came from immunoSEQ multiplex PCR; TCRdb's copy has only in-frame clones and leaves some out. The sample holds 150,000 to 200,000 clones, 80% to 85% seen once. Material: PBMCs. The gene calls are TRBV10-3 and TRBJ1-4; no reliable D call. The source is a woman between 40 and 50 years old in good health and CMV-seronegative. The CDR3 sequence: CAISGNSPATNEKLFF. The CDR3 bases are TGTGCCATCAGTGGGAACAGCCCCGCAACTAATGAAAAACTGTTTTTT.